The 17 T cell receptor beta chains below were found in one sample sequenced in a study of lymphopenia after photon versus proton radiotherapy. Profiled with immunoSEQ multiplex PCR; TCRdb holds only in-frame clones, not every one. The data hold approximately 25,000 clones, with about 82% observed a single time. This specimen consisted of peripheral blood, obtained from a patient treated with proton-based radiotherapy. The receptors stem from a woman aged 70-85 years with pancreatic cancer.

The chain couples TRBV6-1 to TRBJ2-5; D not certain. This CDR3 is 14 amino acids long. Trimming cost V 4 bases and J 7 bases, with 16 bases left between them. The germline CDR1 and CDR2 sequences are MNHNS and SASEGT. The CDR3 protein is CASSVVNVGGTQYF. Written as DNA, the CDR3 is TGTGCCAGCAGTGTGGTCAACGTCGGTGGGACCCAGTACTTC.

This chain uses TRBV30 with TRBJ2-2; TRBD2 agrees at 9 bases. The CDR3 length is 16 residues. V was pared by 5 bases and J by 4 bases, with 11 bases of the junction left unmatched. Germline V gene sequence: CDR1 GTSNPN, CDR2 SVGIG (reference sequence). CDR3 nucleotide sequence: TGTGCCTGGTCTCGAGGAGCGGGAGGTCTCACCGGGGAGCTGTTTTTT. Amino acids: CAWSRGAGGLTGELFF.

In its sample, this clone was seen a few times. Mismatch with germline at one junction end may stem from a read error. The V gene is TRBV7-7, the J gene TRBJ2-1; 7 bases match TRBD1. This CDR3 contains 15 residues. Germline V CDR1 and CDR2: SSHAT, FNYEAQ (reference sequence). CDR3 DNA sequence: TGTGCTAGCAGCTCCATCGAGGGGGCAAACAATGAGCAGTTCTTC. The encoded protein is CASSSIEGANNEQFF.

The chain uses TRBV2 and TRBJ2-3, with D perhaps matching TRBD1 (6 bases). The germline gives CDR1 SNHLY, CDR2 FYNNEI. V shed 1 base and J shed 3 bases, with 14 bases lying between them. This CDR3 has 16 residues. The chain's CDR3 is CASSEVRQGLTDTQYF. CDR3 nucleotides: TGTGCCAGCAGTGAAGTTAGGCAGGGGTTGACAGATACGCAGTATTTT.

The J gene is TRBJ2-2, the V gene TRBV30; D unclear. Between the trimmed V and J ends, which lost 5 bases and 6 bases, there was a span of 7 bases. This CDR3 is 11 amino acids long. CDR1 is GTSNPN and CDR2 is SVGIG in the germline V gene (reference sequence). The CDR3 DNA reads TGTGCCTGGGGGCCGGCCGGGGAGCTGTTTTTT. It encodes CAWGPAGELFF.

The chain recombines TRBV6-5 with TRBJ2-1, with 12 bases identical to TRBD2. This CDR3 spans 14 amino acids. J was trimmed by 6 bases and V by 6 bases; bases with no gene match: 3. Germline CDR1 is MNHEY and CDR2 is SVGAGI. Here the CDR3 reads CASRGLAGVNEQFF. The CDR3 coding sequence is TGTGCCAGCAGGGGACTAGCGGGCGTCAATGAGCAGTTCTTC.

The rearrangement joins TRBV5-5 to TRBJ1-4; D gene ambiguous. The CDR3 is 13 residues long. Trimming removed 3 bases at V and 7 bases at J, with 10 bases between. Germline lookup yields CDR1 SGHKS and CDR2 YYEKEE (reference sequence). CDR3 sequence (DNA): TGTGCCAGCAGCTCGGAGGGTTCTGAAAAACTGTTTTTT. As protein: CASSSEGSEKLFF.

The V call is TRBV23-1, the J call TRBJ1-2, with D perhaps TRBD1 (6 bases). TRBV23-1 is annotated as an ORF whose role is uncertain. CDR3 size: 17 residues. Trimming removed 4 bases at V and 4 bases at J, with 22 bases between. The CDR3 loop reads CASSPQILMTGGYGYTF. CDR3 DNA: TGCGCCAGCAGTCCCCAAATTTTGATGACAGGAGGCTATGGCTACACCTTC.

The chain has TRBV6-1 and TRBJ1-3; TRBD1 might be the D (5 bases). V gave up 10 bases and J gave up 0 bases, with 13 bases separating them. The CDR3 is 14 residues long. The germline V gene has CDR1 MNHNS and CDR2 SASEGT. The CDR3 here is CATTGRTSGNTIYF. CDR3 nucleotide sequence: TGTGCCACTACAGGACGGACCTCTGGAAACACCATATATTTT.

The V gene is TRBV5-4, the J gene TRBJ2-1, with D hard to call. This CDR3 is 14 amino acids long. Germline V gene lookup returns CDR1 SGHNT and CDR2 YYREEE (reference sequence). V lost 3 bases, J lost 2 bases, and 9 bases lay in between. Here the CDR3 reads CASSSQGPYNEQFF. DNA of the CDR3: TGTGCCAGCAGCTCCCAAGGTCCCTACAATGAGCAGTTCTTC.

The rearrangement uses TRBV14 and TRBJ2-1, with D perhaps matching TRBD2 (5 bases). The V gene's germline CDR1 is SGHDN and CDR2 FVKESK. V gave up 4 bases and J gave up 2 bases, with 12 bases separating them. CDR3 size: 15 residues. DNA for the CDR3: TGTGCCAGCAGCCTTCAACTAGAACCCTACAATGAGCAGTTCTTC. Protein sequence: CASSLQLEPYNEQFF.

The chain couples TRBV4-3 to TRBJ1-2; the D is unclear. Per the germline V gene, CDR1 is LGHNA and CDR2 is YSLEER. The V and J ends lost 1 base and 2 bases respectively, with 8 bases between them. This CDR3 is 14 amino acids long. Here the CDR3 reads CASSQGRENYGYTF. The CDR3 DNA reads TGCGCCAGCAGCCAAGGCAGAGAGAACTATGGCTACACCTTC.

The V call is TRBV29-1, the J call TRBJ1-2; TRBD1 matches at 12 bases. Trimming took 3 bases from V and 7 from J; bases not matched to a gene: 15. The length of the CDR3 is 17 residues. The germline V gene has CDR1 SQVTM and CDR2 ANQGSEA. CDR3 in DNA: TGCAGCGTTGATAATTTAGGGGACAGGGGGCTTTCTAGTGGCTACACCTTC. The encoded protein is CSVDNLGDRGLSSGYTF.

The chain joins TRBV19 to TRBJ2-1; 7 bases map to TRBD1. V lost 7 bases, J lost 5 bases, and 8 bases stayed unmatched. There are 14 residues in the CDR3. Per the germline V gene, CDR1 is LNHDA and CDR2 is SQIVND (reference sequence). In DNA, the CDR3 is TGTGCCAGTAATAAAGGACAGGTGGACAATGAGCAGTTCTTC. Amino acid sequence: CASNKGQVDNEQFF.

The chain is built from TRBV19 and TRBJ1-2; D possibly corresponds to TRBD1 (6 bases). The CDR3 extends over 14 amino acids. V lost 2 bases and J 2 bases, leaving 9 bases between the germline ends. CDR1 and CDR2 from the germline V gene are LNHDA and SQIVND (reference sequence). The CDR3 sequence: CASSISTGNYGYTF. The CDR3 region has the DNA TGTGCCAGTAGTATATCCACAGGGAACTATGGCTACACCTTC.

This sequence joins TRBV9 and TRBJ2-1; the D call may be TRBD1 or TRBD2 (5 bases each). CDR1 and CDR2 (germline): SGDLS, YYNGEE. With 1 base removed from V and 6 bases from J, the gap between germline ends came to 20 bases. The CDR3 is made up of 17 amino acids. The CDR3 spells CASSVSSVGVGLNEQFF. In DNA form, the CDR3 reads TGTGCCAGCAGCGTATCGTCTGTCGGGGTGGGGCTCAATGAGCAGTTCTTC.

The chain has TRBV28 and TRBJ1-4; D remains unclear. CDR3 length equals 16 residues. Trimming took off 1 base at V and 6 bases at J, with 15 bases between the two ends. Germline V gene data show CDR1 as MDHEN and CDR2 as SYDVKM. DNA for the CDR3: TGTGCCAGCAGTTTATTAGGGTCAACGCAGGATGAAAAACTGTTTTTT. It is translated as CASSLLGSTQDEKLFF.